This T cell receptor beta chain was captured by sequencing in a study of OX40 agonist ivuxolimab in advanced cancers. Study details: Dose-escalation patients were diagnosed with hepatocellular carcinoma, melanoma, renal cell cancer or head and neck cancer. Partial responses were achieved by three patients, of whom one had hepatocellular carcinoma and two had cutaneous melanoma. Overall study findings and caveats: Circulating CD4+ and CD8+ T cells showed clonal expansion by week 6 at 0.1 to 3.0 mg/kg. On average, CD8+ T cells had more expanded clones than CD4+.

Note on this clone: Antigen specificity is unknown.

TCRdb's copy holds only in-frame clones and misses some; the assay was immunoSEQ multiplex PCR. The sample has roughly 64,000 clones, around 87% seen once. Germline assignment: CDR1 MGHRA and CDR2 YSYEKL. The CDR3 extends over 17 amino acids. V lost 3 bases and J 0 bases, leaving 15 bases between the germline ends. This rearrangement joins TRBV4-1 to TRBJ2-1, with D possibly being TRBD1 (6 bases). The receptor was isolated from an adult with an advanced solid tumor such as melanoma, head and neck, liver or kidney cancer. Material: CD4+ or CD8+ T cells sorted from blood, obtained in a trial of the OX40 agonist ivuxolimab. CDR3 coding DNA: TGCGCCAGCAGCCACAAGACAGGCGCCTACTCCTACAATGAGCAGTTCTTC. Protein: CASSHKTGAYSYNEQFF.